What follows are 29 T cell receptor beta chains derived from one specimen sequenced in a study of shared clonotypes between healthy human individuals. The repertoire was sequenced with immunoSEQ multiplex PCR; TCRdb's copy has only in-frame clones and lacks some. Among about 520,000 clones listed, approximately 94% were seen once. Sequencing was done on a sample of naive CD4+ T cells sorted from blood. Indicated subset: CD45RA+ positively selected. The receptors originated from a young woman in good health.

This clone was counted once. CDR3 bases: TGTGCCAGCAGTTTCCGCAACTCTGGGGCCAACGTCCTGACTTTC. Encoded protein: CASSFRNSGANVLTF. The rearrangement links TRBV7-9 to TRBJ2-6; D unresolved. This CDR3 region has 15 residues. The V end was cut by 6 bases, the J end by 0 bases, with 9 bases between. Germline loops: CDR1 SEHNR, CDR2 FQNEAQ (reference sequence).

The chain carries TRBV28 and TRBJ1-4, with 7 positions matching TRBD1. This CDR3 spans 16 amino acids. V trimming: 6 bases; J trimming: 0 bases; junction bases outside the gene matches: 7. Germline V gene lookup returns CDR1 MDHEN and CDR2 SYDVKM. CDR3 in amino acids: CASSPGTVATNEKLFF. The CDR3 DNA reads TGTGCCAGCAGCCCTGGGACAGTTGCAACTAATGAAAAACTGTTTTTT.

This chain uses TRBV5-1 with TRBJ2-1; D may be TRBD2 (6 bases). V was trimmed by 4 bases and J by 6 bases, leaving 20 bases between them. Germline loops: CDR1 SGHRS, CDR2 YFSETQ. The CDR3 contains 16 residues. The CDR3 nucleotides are TGCGCCAGCAGCCCCGCGGGATACCCCTCCCTCAATGAGCAGTTCTTC. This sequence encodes CASSPAGYPSLNEQFF.

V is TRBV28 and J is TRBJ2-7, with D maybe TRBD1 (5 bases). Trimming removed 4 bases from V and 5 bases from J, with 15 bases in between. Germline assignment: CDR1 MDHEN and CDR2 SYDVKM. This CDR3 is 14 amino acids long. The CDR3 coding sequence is TGTGCCAGCAGTTCAGGGTTGCGGCACCACGAGCAGTACTTC. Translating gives CASSSGLRHHEQYF.

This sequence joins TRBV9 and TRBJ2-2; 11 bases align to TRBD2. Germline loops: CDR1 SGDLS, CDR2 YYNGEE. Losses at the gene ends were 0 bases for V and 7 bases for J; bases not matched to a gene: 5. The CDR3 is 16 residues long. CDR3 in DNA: TGTGCCAGCAGCGTAGGTCTAGCGGGAGGAGACGGGGAGCTGTTTTTT. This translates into CASSVGLAGGDGELFF. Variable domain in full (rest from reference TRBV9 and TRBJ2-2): DSGVTQTPKHLITATGQRVTLRCSPRSGDLSVYWYQQSLDQGLQFLIQYYNGEERAKGNILERFSAQQFPDLHSELNLSSLELGDSALYFCASSVGLAGGDGELFFGEGSRLTVL.

CDR3 DNA: TGTGCCAGCAGCCAAGAGGTCTACCCCCAAGAGACCCAGTACTTC. Its translation is CASSQEVYPQETQYF. J is TRBJ2-5 and V is TRBV4-2; D gene ambiguous. This CDR3 has 15 residues. Trimming removed 0 bases at V and 1 base at J, with 9 bases between. Germline V CDR1 and CDR2: LGHNA, YNFKEQ.

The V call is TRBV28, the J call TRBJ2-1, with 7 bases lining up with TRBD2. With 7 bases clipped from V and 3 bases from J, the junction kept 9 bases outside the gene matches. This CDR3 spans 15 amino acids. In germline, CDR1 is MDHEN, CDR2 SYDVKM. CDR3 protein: CASNPGTTYYNEQFF. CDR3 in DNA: TGTGCCAGCAACCCCGGGACTACCTACTACAATGAGCAGTTCTTC.

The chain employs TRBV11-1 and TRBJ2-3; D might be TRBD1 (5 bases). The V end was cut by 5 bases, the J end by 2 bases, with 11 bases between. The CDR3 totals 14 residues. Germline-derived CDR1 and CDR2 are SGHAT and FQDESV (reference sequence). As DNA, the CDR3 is TGTGCCAGCAGCCTTCGACAGCACACAGATACGCAGTATTTT. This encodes CASSLRQHTDTQYF.

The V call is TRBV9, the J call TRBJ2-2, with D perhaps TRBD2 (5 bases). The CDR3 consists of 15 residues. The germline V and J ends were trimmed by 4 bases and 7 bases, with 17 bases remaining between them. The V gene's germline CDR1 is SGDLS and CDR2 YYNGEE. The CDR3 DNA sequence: TGTGCCAGCAGCCCCTCGAATTGGGCGGGCGGGGAGCTGTTTTTT. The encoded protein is CASSPSNWAGGELFF.

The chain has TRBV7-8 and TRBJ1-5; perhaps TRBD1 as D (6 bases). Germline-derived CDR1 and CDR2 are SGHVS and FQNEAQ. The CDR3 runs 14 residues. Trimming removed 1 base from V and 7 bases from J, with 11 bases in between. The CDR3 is CASSLEGGAQPQHF. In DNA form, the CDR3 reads TGTGCCAGCAGCTTAGAGGGGGGAGCGCAGCCCCAGCATTTT.

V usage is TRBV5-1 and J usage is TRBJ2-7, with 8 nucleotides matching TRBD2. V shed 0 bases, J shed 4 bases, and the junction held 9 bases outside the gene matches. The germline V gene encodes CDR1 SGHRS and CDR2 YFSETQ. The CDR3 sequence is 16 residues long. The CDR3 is CASSLAQSSGNYEQYF. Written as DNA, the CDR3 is TGCGCCAGCAGCTTGGCCCAGAGTAGCGGGAATTACGAGCAGTACTTC.

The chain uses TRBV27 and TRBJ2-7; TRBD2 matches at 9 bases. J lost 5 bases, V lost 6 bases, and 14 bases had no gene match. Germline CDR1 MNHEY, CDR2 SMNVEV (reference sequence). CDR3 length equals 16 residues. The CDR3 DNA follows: TGTGCCAGCAGCTCTTTCTCAGCTAGCGGGACCCACGAGCAGTACTTC. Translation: CASSSFSASGTHEQYF.

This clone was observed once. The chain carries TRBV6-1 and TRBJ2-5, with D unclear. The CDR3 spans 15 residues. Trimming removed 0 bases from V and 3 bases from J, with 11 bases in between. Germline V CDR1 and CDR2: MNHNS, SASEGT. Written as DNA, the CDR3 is TGTGCCAGCAGTGAAGCTGGGCTGGGTAAAGAGACCCAGTACTTC. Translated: CASSEAGLGKETQYF.

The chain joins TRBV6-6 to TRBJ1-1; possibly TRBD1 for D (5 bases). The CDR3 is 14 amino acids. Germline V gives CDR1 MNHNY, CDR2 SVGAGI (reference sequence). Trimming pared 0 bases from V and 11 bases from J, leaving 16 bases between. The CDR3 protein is CASSYSGTVAGAFF. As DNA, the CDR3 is TGTGCCAGCAGTTACTCGGGGACCGTGGCTGGGGCTTTCTTT.

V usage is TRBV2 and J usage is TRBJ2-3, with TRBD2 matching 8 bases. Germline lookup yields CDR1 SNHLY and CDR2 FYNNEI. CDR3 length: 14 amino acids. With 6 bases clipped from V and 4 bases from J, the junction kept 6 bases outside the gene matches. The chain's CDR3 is CASSTGGGPDTQYF. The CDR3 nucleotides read TGTGCCAGCAGCACGGGGGGGGGCCCAGATACGCAGTATTTT.

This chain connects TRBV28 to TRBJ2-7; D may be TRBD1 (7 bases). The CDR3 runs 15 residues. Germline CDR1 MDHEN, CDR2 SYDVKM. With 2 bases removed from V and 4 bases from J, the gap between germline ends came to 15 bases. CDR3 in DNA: TGTGCCAGCAGTTTAGGAGGGACAGCCGGTTACGAGCAGTACTTC. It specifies CASSLGGTAGYEQYF.

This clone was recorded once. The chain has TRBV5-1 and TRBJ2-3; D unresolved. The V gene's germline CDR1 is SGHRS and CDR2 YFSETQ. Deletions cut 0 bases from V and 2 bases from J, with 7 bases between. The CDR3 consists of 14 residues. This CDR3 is CASSLEAFTDTQYF. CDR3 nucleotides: TGCGCCAGCAGCTTGGAGGCCTTCACAGATACGCAGTATTTT.

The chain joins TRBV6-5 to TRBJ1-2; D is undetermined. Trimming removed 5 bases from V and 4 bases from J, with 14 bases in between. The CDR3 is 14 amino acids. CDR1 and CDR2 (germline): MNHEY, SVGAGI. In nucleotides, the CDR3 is TGTGCCAGCAGTAGCACCGTTGCACTCTATGGCTACACCTTC. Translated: CASSSTVALYGYTF.

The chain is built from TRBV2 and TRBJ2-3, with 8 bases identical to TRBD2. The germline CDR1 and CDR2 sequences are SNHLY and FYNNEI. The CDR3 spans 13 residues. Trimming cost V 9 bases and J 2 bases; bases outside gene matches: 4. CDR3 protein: CARIAGITDTQYF. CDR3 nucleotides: TGTGCCAGGATAGCGGGAATCACAGATACGCAGTATTTT.

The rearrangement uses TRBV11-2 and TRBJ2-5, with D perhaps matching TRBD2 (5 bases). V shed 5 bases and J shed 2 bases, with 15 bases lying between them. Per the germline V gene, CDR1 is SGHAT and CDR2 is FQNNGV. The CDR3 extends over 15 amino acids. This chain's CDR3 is CASSQETRLQETQYF. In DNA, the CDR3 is TGTGCCAGCAGCCAAGAAACTAGGTTACAAGAGACCCAGTACTTC.

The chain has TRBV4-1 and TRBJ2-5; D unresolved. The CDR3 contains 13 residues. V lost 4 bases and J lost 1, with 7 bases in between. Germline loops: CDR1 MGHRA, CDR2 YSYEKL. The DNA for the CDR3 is TGCGCCAGCAGCCTCCAACTCCAAGAGACCCAGTACTTC. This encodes CASSLQLQETQYF.

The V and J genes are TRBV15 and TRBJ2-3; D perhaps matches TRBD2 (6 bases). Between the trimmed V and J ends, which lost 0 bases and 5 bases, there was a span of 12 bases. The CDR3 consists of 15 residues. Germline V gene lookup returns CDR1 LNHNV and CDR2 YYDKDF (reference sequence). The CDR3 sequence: CATSRETGVIDTQYF. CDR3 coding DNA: TGTGCCACCAGCAGAGAGACGGGAGTGATAGATACGCAGTATTTT.

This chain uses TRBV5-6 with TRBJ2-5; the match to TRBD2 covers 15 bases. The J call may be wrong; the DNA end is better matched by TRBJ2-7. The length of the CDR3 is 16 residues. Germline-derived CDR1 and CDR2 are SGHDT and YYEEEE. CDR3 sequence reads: CASSSPWTSGRDEQYF. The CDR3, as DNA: TGTGCCAGCAGCTCACCTTGGACTAGCGGGAGGGACGAGCAGTACTTC.

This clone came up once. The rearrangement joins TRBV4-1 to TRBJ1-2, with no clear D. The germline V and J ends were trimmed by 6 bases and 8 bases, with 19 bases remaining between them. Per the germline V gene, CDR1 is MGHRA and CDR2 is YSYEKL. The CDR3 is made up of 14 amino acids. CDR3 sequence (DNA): TGCGCCAGCAGACGTACATCGGTCGGTAACGGCTACACCTTC. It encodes CASRRTSVGNGYTF.

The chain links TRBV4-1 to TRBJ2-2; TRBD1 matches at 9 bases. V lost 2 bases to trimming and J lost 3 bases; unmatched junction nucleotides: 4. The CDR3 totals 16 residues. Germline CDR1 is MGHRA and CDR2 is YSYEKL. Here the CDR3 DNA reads TGCGCCAGCAGCCAACCGGGACAGGGTTACACCGGGGAGCTGTTTTTT. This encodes CASSQPGQGYTGELFF.

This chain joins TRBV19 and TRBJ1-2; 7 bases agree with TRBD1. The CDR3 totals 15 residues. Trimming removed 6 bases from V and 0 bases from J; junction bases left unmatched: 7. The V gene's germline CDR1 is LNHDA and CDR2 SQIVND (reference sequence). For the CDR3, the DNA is TGTGCCAGTAGCCGGGACAGCTATCCTAACTATGGCTACACCTTC. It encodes CASSRDSYPNYGYTF.

The CDR3 is CASSSQVGGPYEQYF. CDR3 sequence (DNA): TGTGCCAGCAGTTCCCAGGTCGGAGGACCCTACGAGCAGTACTTC. This chain uses TRBV27 with TRBJ2-7; D perhaps matches TRBD2 (5 bases). The germline V gene has CDR1 MNHEY and CDR2 SMNVEV (reference sequence). The CDR3 covers 15 residues. Trimming stripped 4 bases from V and 2 bases from J, with 15 bases between.

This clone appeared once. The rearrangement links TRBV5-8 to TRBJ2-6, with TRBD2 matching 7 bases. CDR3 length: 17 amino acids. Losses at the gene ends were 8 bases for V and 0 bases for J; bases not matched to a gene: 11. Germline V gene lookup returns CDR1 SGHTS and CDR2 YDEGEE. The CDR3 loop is CARGPRDYSSGANVLTF. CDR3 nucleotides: TGTGCCAGGGGTCCCCGGGACTATAGCTCTGGGGCCAACGTCCTGACTTTC.

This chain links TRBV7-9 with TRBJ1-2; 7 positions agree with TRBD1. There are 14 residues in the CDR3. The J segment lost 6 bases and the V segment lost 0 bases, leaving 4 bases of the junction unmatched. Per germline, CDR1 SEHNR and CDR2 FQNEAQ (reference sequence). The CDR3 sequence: CASSLAEGANGYTF. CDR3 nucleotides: TGTGCCAGCAGCTTAGCCGAGGGGGCTAATGGCTACACCTTC.